Sequencing of this TCR beta chain was carried out in a study of T cells in Graves' hyperthyroidism and ophthalmopathy. The sample holds many counts of this clonotype. The germline gives CDR1 KGHDR, CDR2 SFDVKD. The V and J ends lost 3 bases and 3 bases respectively, with 13 bases between them. CDR3 length: 15 amino acids. Researchers amplified the TCR beta CDR3 regions from RNA transcripts. Using the HTBI primer set, a first-round RT-PCR was run on the TCR CDR3. TCRdb reprocessed the multiplex PCR reads with MiXCR, giving one entry per CDR3 protein. The profile shows about 270,000 distinct CDR3 sequences, approximately 23% of them singletons.

The V gene is TRBV24-1, the J gene TRBJ2-5, with D possibly matching TRBD1 (6 bases). Sequencing used blood. This TCR came from a woman in her thirties or forties with Graves' ophthalmopathy. The CDR3 DNA is TGTGCCACCAGTGATCGGACAGCTATAGAAGAGACCCAGTACTTC. Amino acid sequence: CATSDRTAIEETQYF.